This T cell receptor (beta chain) appears in the sequencing data of a study of blood T cell repertoires in COVID-19. The CDR3 consists of 17 residues. Germline V lookup: CDR1 SGHNT, CDR2 YYREEE (reference sequence). J lost 8 bases, V lost 4 bases, and 14 bases had no gene match. Clones were read by immunoSEQ multiplex PCR, and TCRdb kept only the in-frame ones, dropping some. This sample yields more than 75,000 clones, of which approximately 88% are seen a single time; around 7.9% belongs to the top ten. This clonotype was obtained from a man under 40 with acute or convalescent COVID-19. The chain carries TRBV5-4 and TRBJ2-3; 12 bases are shared with TRBD2. Source material: peripheral blood. The CDR3 spells CASSPSYLAGGPSTQYF. The CDR3 DNA sequence: TGTGCCAGCAGCCCGTCATATCTAGCGGGAGGGCCGAGTACGCAGTATTTT. Looking up the rest from reference TRBV5-4 and TRBJ2-3 gives the full variable domain: ETGVTQSPTHLIKTRGQQVTLRCSSQSGHNTVSWYQQALGQGPQFIFQYYREEENGRGNFPPRFSGLQFPNYSSELNVNALELDDSALYLCASSPSYLAGGPSTQYFGPGTRLTVL.